Sequencing of this TCR beta chain was carried out in a study of T cells in Graves' hyperthyroidism and ophthalmopathy (dated by TCRdb to about 2019). Regarding the study in general: To identify TCR V-J signatures that set the groups apart, the researchers used a discovery cohort of more than 95 patients, made up of approximately 43 with Graves' ophthalmopathy and about 59 with stable Graves' hyperthyroidism. After blood sampling, hyperthyroidism patients were treated with methimazole at a starting dose of 30 mg daily, and ophthalmopathy patients were treated with high-dose intravenous methylprednisolone. Prospective prediction of ophthalmopathy was tested in an independent validation cohort consisting of fewer than 20 hyperthyroidism patients and some 17 patients who later progressed to ophthalmopathy. The 100 discovery patients were divided at random into training and test sets in a 7:3 ratio. The paper describes TCR Vbeta CDR3 sequencing of more than 120 peripheral blood samples, made up of 43 ophthalmopathy patients, 70 to 75 hyperthyroidism patients and around 17 progressor patients. In addition, the study compared T-cell repertoires in thyroid tissue and in blood from a handful of Graves' hyperthyroidism patients.

TCR beta CDR3 regions were amplified from RNA transcripts. The TCR CDR3 was subjected to a first round of RT-PCR using the HTBI primer set and the Qiagen OneStep RT-PCR kit. Libraries were constructed in a second round of multiplex PCR, after which size selection and purification were carried out. Sequencing of the libraries was done on an Illumina HiSeq2000 using paired-end 100 bp reads. The paper's processing steps were these. SOAPnuke was used to process the raw data, throwing out any read that contained adapters or uncalled bases, had a mean Phred below 15, or lacked an exact constant-primer or identifier match. High-quality paired reads were merged with COPE v1.2.5, and unique nucleotide sequences were defined as clonotypes. MiTCR v1.1 was used to align clonotypes to the IMGT TRBV, TRBD and TRBJ reference segments. Only V-J combinations with frequency above 0.0001, covering about 99% of repertoires, were analysed. The TCS score was defined as the ratio of F50 (clonal expansion) to E x V (chaos), calculated using BLOSUM62-based TCRdist between CDR3 peptides within each V-J. Welch's t-statistics and random forest reduced roughly 540 V-J features to 13, which were used in a naive Bayes classifier (R e1071). The Morisita-Horn index was used to measure how similar the thyroid and blood repertoires were. TCRdb reworked the public reads: Q25 trimming with fastp, MiXCR clone assembly, productive beta chains retained. Here each entry gathers all rows of one CDR3 protein and keeps the most common genes and DNA. TCRdb, not the original authors, processed these V and J calls. The sample has around 660,000 distinct CDR3 sequences on record, over 40% of them singletons. Roughly 6.5% of the sample lies in the top ten.

The CDR3 covers 16 residues, taking in both the cysteine and the phenylalanine. Just CDR3 DNA is preserved here, 48 bases in frame from base 1. CDR1 and CDR2 (DFQATT, SNEGSKA) derive from the germline V gene (reference sequence). Exclusion was applied to patients with uncontrolled infections, other autoimmune diseases, pregnancy or lactation. Diagnoses were based on clinical symptoms, serum thyroxine and TRAb, thyroid ultrasound and orbital computed tomography. Total RNA was extracted using Trizol reagent, and RNA quality was assessed on an Agilent 2100 Bioanalyzer. The full study reports these points: Sample size was not statistically predetermined, and investigators were not blinded to group allocation. A model built on a 13 V-J signature distinguished ophthalmopathy from stable hyperthyroidism, reaching roughly 88% sensitivity and about 81% specificity in cross-validation and 80%/75% in testing. Most expanded thyroid clonotypes (frequency above 0.001) were also detected in blood, a finding suggesting that blood repertoires may reflect thyroid immune responses. In validation, progression to ophthalmopathy was predicted by the model with almost 71% sensitivity and 72% to 85% specificity, a median of about 6 months before onset.

Of note for this clonotype: Its antigen is still unknown. A much larger clonotype is one base distant, so this may be a read error.

Sequenced input: peripheral blood or thyroid tissue (not recorded which). The rearranged segments are TRBV20-1 and TRBJ2-5, with the D gene possibly TRBD1 or TRBD2, each one fitting 5 bases. This TCR was sampled from an adult man with Graves' disease, either hyperthyroidism or ophthalmopathy (not recorded which). The CDR3 is CSASELGEWVREAQYF. The DNA sequence reads TGCAGTGCTAGCGAACTGGGGGAATGGGTACGAGAGGCCCAGTACTTC.